This TCR beta chain was obtained from a study of T-cell reconstitution after alpha-beta-depleted transplantation in children. Germline assignment: CDR1 MNHNS and CDR2 SASEGT. The ends lost 5 bases at V and 4 bases at J; junction bases unmatched: 9. The CDR3 has 15 residues. Unique molecular identifiers tagged the TCRbeta library. TCRdb re-called the PCR reads with MiXCR, one entry per CDR3 protein. This sample has hundreds of thousands of distinct CDR3 sequences, with around 16% found just once. This clonotype was observed a handful of times. The receptor was derived from a human donor who donated a stem cell graft to a child with acute myeloid leukemia. The rearrangement links TRBV6-1 to TRBJ1-2; 8 bases are shared with TRBD1. Sequenced material: PBMCs from the stem cell graft donor, taken from the stem cell graft. Here the CDR3 DNA reads TGTGCCAGCAGTCCCCCGGGACAGGAAAGCTATGGCTACACCTTC. Residues: CASSPPGQESYGYTF.